Listed here is a single T cell receptor (beta chain). The protocol was immunoSEQ multiplex PCR, while the TCRdb copy is restricted to in-frame clones and leaves out a portion. The sample contains approximately 40,000 clones, roughly 80% of which appear only once. The data belong to a study of STAT5B mutations in CD4+ large granular lymphocyte leukemia. The germline gives CDR1 SGHNT, CDR2 YYREEE (reference sequence). V lost 5 bases and J lost 4; bases outside the gene matches: 2. This CDR3 region has 13 residues. The chain couples TRBV5-4 to TRBJ1-4, with TRBD1 matching 7 bases. Material: CD4+ T cells from blood buffy coats. The sequence was obtained from a human donor in good health. The CDR3 DNA follows: TGTGCCAGCAGAGGACAGGTTAATGAAAAACTGTTTTTT. Amino acid sequence: CASRGQVNEKLFF.